This T cell receptor (beta chain) was recovered during a study of T cells in localized non-small cell lung cancer. Study results and caveats: Multi-region tumor sequencing was not done, so intratumor heterogeneity could not be excluded.

Repertoires were generated with immunoSEQ multiplex PCR, while TCRdb's copy carries only in-frame clones and drops some. The sample has 25,000 or so clones; roughly 90% are singletons. As for this clone: The antigen is not known.

In germline, CDR1 is SGHTS, CDR2 YDEGEE. Trimming took 0 bases from V and 15 from J, leaving 18 bases between them. The CDR3 runs to 14 residues. The sequence came from a man between 40 and 69 years old with stage II lung adenocarcinoma. The input for sequencing was PBMCs, taken before any cancer treatment. The chain links TRBV5-8 to TRBJ1-4, with D maybe TRBD1 (6 bases). This chain's CDR3 is CASSLAGAQRQVFF. CDR3 DNA sequence: TGTGCCAGCAGCTTGGCGGGGGCGCAAAGGCAAGTGTTTTTT.